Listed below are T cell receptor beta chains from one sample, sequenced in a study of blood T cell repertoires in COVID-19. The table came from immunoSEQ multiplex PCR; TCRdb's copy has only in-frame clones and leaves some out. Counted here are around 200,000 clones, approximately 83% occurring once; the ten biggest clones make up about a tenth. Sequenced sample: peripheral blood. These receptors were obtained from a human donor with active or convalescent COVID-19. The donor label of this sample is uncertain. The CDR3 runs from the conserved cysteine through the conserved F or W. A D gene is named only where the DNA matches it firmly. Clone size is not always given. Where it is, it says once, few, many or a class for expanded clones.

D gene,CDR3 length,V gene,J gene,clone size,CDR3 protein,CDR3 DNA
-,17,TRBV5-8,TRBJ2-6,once,CASSPSGGISGANVLTF,TGTGCCAGCAGCCCGAGTGGGGGGATCTCTGGGGCCAACGTCCTGACTTTC
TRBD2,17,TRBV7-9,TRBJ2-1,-,CASSSRLAGSSYHEQFF,TGTGCCAGCAGCTCCCGGTTAGCGGGATCTAGTTATCATGAGCAGTTCTTC
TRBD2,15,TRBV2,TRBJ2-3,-,CASRARTSGTDTQYF,TGTGCCAGCAGGGCTAGGACTAGCGGCACAGATACGCAGTATTTT
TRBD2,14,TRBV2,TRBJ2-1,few,CASKKRESSNEQFF,TGTGCCAGCAAGAAGCGGGAGTCTAGCAATGAGCAGTTCTTC
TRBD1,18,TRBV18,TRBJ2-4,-,CASSLQNDRARAKNIQYF,TGTGCCAGCTCACTCCAGAATGACAGGGCGCGAGCCAAAAACATTCAGTACTTC
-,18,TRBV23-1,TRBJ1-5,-,CASSQVNSLSQGNQPQHF,TGCGCCAGCAGTCAAGTTAATAGTTTATCCCAGGGGAACCAGCCCCAGCATTTT
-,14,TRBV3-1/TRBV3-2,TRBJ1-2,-,CASSHPQGRDGYTF,TGTGCCAGCAGCCACCCCCAGGGTAGGGATGGCTACACCTTC
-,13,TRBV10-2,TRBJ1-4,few,CASRKSGDEKLFF,TGCGCCAGCAGGAAAAGCGGGGATGAAAAACTGTTTTTT
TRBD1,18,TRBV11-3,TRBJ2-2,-,CASSLDERDSANTGELFF,TGTGCCAGCAGCTTAGACGAACGGGACAGCGCGAACACCGGGGAGCTGTTTTTT
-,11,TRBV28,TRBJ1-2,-,CASSPSYGYTF,TGTGCCAGCAGCCCTAGCTATGGCTACACCTTC
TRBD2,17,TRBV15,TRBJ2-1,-,CATSRASRLAGVWEQFF,TGTGCCACCAGCAGAGCTTCTCGACTAGCGGGAGTATGGGAGCAGTTCTTC
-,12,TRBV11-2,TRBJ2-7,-,CASSLGALVQYF,TGTGCCAGCAGCTTAGGCGCCTTGGTGCAGTACTTC
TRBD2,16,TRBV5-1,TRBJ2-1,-,CASSWGTSGNYNEQFF,TGCGCCAGCAGCTGGGGGACTAGCGGGAACTACAATGAGCAGTTCTTC
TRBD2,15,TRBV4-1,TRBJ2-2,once,CASSRGLAGGGELFF,TGCGCCAGCAGCCGCGGACTAGCGGGAGGCGGGGAGCTGTTTTTT
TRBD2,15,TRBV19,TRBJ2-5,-,CASRRGLAGGETQYF,TGTGCCAGTAGAAGGGGACTAGCAGGTGGAGAGACCCAGTACTTC
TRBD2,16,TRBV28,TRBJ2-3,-,CASSLWRGAGTDTQYF,TGTGCCAGCAGTTTATGGCGGGGGGCAGGCACAGATACGCAGTATTTT
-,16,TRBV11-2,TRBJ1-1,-,CASSFYLLGANTEAFF,TGTGCCAGCAGCTTTTATTTGTTGGGAGCGAACACTGAAGCTTTCTTT
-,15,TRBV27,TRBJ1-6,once,CASTSTGGPKSPLHF,TGTGCCAGCACCTCTACGGGAGGTCCAAAATCACCCCTCCACTTT
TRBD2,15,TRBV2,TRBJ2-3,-,CASSVLAGGPDTQYF,TGTGCCAGCAGTGTGCTAGCGGGGGGGCCAGATACGCAGTATTTT
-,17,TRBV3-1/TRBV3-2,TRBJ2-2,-,CASRGFGEGVPTGELFF,TGTGCCAGCAGAGGGTTTGGCGAGGGGGTACCTACCGGGGAGCTGTTTTTT
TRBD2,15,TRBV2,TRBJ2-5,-,CASSFFSGGQETQYF,TGTGCCAGCAGTTTTTTTAGCGGGGGCCAAGAGACCCAGTACTTC
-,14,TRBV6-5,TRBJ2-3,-,CASSYSMGAIRRYF,TGTGCCAGCAGTTACTCGATGGGGGCGATTCGCAGGTATTTT
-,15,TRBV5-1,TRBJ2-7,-,CASSLVSGAPAEQYF,TGCGCCAGCAGCTTGGTCTCGGGAGCACCGGCCGAGCAGTACTTC
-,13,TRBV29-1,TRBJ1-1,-,CSVTDNLNTEAFF,TGCAGCGTCACGGACAACCTGAACACTGAAGCTTTCTTT
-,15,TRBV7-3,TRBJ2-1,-,CASSLTPHYTSEQFF,TGTGCCAGCAGCTTAACCCCTCACTATACCTCTGAGCAGTTCTTC
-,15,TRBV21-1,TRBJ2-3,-,CASSKNRGHSDTQYF,TGTGCCAGCAGCAAAAACAGGGGGCATTCAGATACGCAGTATTTT
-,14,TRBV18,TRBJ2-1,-,CASSEIGSFNEQFF,TGTGCCAGCTCAGAGATCGGGAGTTTTAATGAGCAGTTCTTC
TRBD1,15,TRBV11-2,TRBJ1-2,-,CASSLGRQGARGYTF,TGTGCCAGCAGCTTAGGGCGACAGGGGGCGCGTGGCTACACCTTC
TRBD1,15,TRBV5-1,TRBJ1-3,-,CASSPTGGSGNTIYF,TGCGCCAGCAGCCCGACAGGGGGCTCTGGAAACACCATATATTTT
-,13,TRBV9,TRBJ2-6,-,CASSQSGANVLTF,TGTGCCAGCAGCCAGTCTGGGGCCAACGTCCTGACTTTC
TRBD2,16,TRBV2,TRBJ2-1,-,CASSAASGGAGNEQFF,TGTGCCAGCAGTGCGGCCAGCGGGGGGGCCGGCAATGAGCAGTTCTTC
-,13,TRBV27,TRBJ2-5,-,CASSFTGIETQYF,TGTGCCAGCAGTTTCACAGGGATCGAGACCCAGTACTTC
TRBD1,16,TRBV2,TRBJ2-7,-,CASSRDRGPSEYEQYF,TGTGCCAGCAGCCGGGACAGGGGGCCGTCTGAATACGAGCAGTACTTC
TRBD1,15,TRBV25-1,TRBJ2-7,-,CASSTIGQGSYEQYF,TGTGCCAGCAGTACCATTGGACAGGGCTCCTACGAGCAGTACTTC
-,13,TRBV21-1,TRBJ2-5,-,CASSPPEEKTQYF,TGTGCCAGCAGCCCCCCCGAGGAAAAGACCCAGTACTTC
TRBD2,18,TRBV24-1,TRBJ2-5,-,CATSDQLGSSGGQETQYF,TGTGCCACCAGTGATCAGCTAGGGAGTAGCGGGGGCCAAGAGACCCAGTACTTC
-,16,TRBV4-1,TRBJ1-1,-,CASSLLPGAGGTEAFF,TGCGCCAGCAGCCTTCTACCAGGGGCGGGAGGCACTGAAGCTTTCTTT
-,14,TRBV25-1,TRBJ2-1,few,CASSPPGLYNEQFF,TGTGCCAGCAGCCCCCCGGGACTCTACAATGAGCAGTTCTTC
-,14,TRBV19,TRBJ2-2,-,CASSIEGGAAPLFF,TGTGCCAGTAGTATTGAGGGGGGGGCAGCCCCGCTGTTTTTT
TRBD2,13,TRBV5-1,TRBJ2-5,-,CASSLERGKTQYF,TGCGCCAGCAGCTTGGAGCGGGGGAAGACCCAGTACTTC
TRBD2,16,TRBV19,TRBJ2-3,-,CASSHIAGGGTDTQYF,TGTGCCAGTAGTCACATAGCGGGAGGCGGGACAGATACGCAGTATTTT
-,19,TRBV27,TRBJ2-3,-,CASTRDSVVAGHVTDTQYF,TGTGCCAGCACTCGGGACTCCGTCGTTGCGGGCCACGTCACAGATACGCAGTATTTT
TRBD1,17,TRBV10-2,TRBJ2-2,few,CASNSNRDRVNTGELFF,TGCGCCAGCAACTCTAACCGGGACAGGGTGAACACCGGGGAGCTGTTTTTT
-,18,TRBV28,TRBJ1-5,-,CASSLWGGRMVGNQPQHF,TGTGCCAGCAGTTTATGGGGGGGGCGCATGGTAGGCAATCAGCCCCAGCATTTT